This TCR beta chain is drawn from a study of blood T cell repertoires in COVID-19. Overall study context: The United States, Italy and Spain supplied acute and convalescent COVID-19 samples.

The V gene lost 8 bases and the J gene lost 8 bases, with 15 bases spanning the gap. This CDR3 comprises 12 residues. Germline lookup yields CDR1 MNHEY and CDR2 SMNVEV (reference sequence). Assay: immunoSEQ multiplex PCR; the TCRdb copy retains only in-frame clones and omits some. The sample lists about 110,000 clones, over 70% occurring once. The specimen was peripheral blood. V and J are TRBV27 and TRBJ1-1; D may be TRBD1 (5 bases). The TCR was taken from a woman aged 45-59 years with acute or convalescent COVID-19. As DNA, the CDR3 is TGTGCCAGCCGAGGCAAGGGGAGGGAAGCTTTCTTT. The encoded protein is CASRGKGREAFF.